Below, 23 T cell receptor beta chains from the same sample are listed, as sequenced in a study of T cell responses to AZD1222 COVID-19 vaccine. Profiling relied on immunoSEQ multiplex PCR, and the TCRdb table lists in-frame clones only, not all of them. The data show tens of thousands of clones, with about 93% seen just once and approximately 10% held by the top ten. The specimen was peripheral blood, collected 28 days after the second AZD1222 dose. The receptors come from an adult who received the AZD1222 COVID-19 vaccine.

This chain connects TRBV5-1 to TRBJ2-7, with 7 bases identical to TRBD1. V was pared by 7 bases and J by 0 bases, with 7 bases of the junction left unmatched. Germline CDR1 reads SGHRS; CDR2 reads YFSETQ. The CDR3 contains 14 residues. The CDR3 region is CASSRDSVSYEQYF. Here the CDR3 DNA reads TGCGCCAGCTCCCGGGACAGTGTCTCCTACGAGCAGTACTTC.

The chain carries TRBV28 and TRBJ1-5; D possibly corresponds to TRBD1 (5 bases). Germline-derived CDR1 and CDR2 are MDHEN and SYDVKM. V lost 5 bases, J lost 0 bases, and 8 bases lay in between. This CDR3 is built from 14 residues. The CDR3 sequence: CASSPGSSNQPQHF. The DNA of the CDR3 is TGTGCCAGCAGTCCAGGGAGTAGCAATCAGCCCCAGCATTTT.

In the case of this clone: The junction does not match germline at one end; this may be a read error. This sequence joins TRBV7-7 and TRBJ2-2; the D gene could be TRBD1 or TRBD2 (6 bases each). Per germline, CDR1 SSHAT and CDR2 FNYEAQ (reference sequence). CDR3 length: 16 amino acids. In DNA, the CDR3 is TGTGCTAGCAGCTTAGGGGGGATTACGAACACCGGGGAGCTGTTTTTT. It specifies CASSLGGITNTGELFF. The whole variable domain, remainder taken from reference TRBV7-7 and TRBJ2-2, is GAGVSQSPRYKVTKRGQDVTLRCDPISSHATLYWYQQALGQGPEFLTYFNYEAQPDKSGLPSDRFSAERPEGSISTLTIQRTEQRDSAMYRCASSLGGITNTGELFFGEGSRLTVL.

V and J are TRBV19 and TRBJ1-1; TRBD1 matches 10 bases. This CDR3 has 15 residues. CDR1 and CDR2 (germline): LNHDA, SQIVND (reference sequence). Germline trimming cut 4 bases from V and 5 bases from J; bases unmatched to any gene: 7. CDR3 DNA: TGTGCCAGTAGTAAAAAGACAGGGGGCAGGACTGAAGCTTTCTTT. Residues: CASSKKTGGRTEAFF.

This rearrangement joins TRBV18 to TRBJ1-5; no firm D call. V lost 4 bases and J lost 3, with 13 bases in between. This CDR3 has 15 amino acids. Germline V gene data show CDR1 as KGHSH and CDR2 as LQKENI. CDR3 amino acids: CASSQTVGNNQPQHF. The CDR3 DNA is TGTGCCAGCTCACAAACCGTCGGGAACAATCAGCCCCAGCATTTT.

The chain carries TRBV5-5 and TRBJ2-5; 10 bases line up with TRBD2. This CDR3 contains 15 residues. CDR1 is SGHKS and CDR2 is YYEKEE in the germline V gene (reference sequence). The ends lost 5 bases at V and 4 bases at J; junction bases unmatched: 8. This CDR3 reads CASRASGGERETQYF. CDR3 in DNA: TGTGCCAGCAGGGCTAGCGGGGGAGAGAGAGAGACCCAGTACTTC.

The rearrangement joins TRBV9 to TRBJ2-1, with TRBD1 matching over 7 bases. The junction had 1 base not matched to a gene; V was cut back by 0 bases and J by 7 bases. The CDR3 spans 13 residues. Germline V gene sequence: CDR1 SGDLS, CDR2 YYNGEE. CDR3 nucleotide sequence: TGTGCCAGCAGCGTAGAGGACAGGAATGAGCAGTTCTTC. Its protein product is CASSVEDRNEQFF.

The chain has TRBV12-3 or TRBV12-4 and TRBJ1-2, with a tentative D call TRBD1 (5 bases). Trimming took 1 base from V and 7 from J, leaving 10 bases between them. This CDR3 is 13 amino acids long. Here the CDR3 DNA reads TGTGCCAGCAGTTTAGGACAGCCTGGTGGCTACACCTTC. Amino acid sequence: CASSLGQPGGYTF.

The chain combines TRBV2 with TRBJ1-6; TRBD1 matches at 7 bases. The CDR3 is made up of 17 amino acids. Trimming at V came to 5 bases and at J to 4 bases, leaving 11 bases not matched to a gene. Germline V lookup: CDR1 SNHLY, CDR2 FYNNEI. The CDR3 reads CASSRDRQLAYNSPLHF. Here the CDR3 DNA reads TGTGCCAGCAGTCGGGACAGACAGCTAGCTTATAATTCACCCCTCCACTTT. Variable domain in full (rest from reference TRBV2 and TRBJ1-6): EPEVTQTPSHQVTQMGQEVILRCVPISNHLYFYWYRQILGQKVEFLVSFYNNEISEKSEIFDDQFSVERPDGSNFTLKIRSTKLEDSAMYFCASSRDRQLAYNSPLHFGNGTRLTVT.

The chain carries TRBV15 and TRBJ2-3; 10 bases align to TRBD2. V shed 1 base and J 0 bases; nucleotides not matched to a gene: 1. CDR1 and CDR2 from the germline V gene are LNHNV and YYDKDF (reference sequence). CDR3 length: 16 amino acids. The CDR3 coding sequence is TGTGCCACCAGCAGAGGGACTAGCGGTAGCACAGATACGCAGTATTTT. Protein: CATSRGTSGSTDTQYF.

CDR3 residues: CASSSEREGPGDTQYF. The CDR3 bases are TGTGCCAGCAGCTCAGAGAGGGAGGGCCCGGGAGATACGCAGTATTTT. The chain links TRBV7-3 to TRBJ2-3; 7 bases are shared with TRBD2. CDR3 size: 16 residues. V lost 4 bases to trimming and J lost 5 bases; unmatched junction nucleotides: 12. The germline V gene has CDR1 SGHTA and CDR2 FQGTGA.

The rearrangement joins TRBV5-1 to TRBJ2-3; TRBD1 matches 8 bases. The length of the CDR3 is 15 residues. J was trimmed by 2 bases and V by 0 bases; bases with no gene match: 2. Germline V gene data show CDR1 as SGHRS and CDR2 as YFSETQ. The CDR3, as DNA: TGCGCCAGCAGCTTGGGACAGGGGAACACAGATACGCAGTATTTT. Its protein is CASSLGQGNTDTQYF.

The rearrangement uses TRBV7-9 and TRBJ2-2; 8 bases match TRBD1. The CDR3 has 14 amino acids. With 5 bases clipped from V and 6 bases from J, the junction kept 5 bases outside the gene matches. Germline lookup yields CDR1 SEHNR and CDR2 FQNEAQ (reference sequence). The CDR3 here is CASSRTGGSGELFF. Here the CDR3 DNA reads TGTGCCAGCAGCCGCACAGGGGGGTCCGGGGAGCTGTTTTTT.

The chain combines TRBV19 with TRBJ1-1; D unclear. The CDR3 is made up of 11 amino acids. V was shortened by 2 bases and J by 7 bases, with 5 bases between the two germline ends. Germline CDR1 is LNHDA and CDR2 is SQIVND (reference sequence). The CDR3 DNA is TGTGCCAGTAGTATAACCCGTGAAGCTTTCTTT. This gives the protein CASSITREAFF.

The V call is TRBV4-1, the J call TRBJ2-7; TRBD1 matches 8 bases. CDR1 and CDR2 (germline): MGHRA, YSYEKL. The CDR3 sequence is 15 residues long. The V segment lost 6 bases and the J segment 2 bases; nucleotides outside the gene matches: 9. CDR3 coding DNA: TGCGCCAGCAGGGAGGGACCAGGGGGCACCTACGAGCAGTACTTC. Amino acids: CASREGPGGTYEQYF.

The V call is TRBV19, the J call TRBJ2-7, with D unclear. V lost 3 bases to trimming and J lost 6 bases, with 12 bases between them. Germline V gene data show CDR1 as LNHDA and CDR2 as SQIVND (reference sequence). The CDR3 totals 13 residues. CDR3 sequence (DNA): TGTGCCAGTAGTATTTTCCCCCTTACCGAGCAGTACTTC. As protein: CASSIFPLTEQYF.

The genes are TRBV10-3 and TRBJ1-2; weak D call: TRBD1 (6 bases). This CDR3 contains 14 residues. The ends were cut back, 10 bases at V and 4 bases at J, with 19 bases in the middle. Germline assignment: CDR1 ENHRY and CDR2 SYGVKD. The CDR3 protein is CATKPDTGTYGYTF. DNA of the CDR3: TGTGCCACCAAGCCAGACACAGGGACCTATGGCTACACCTTC.

This CDR3 reads CASSPGTKSSPLHF. CDR3 nucleotide sequence: TGTGCCAGCAGCCCCGGGACCAAAAGTTCACCCCTCCACTTT. The chain combines TRBV7-8 with TRBJ1-6; weak D call: TRBD1 (5 bases). This CDR3 spans 14 amino acids. Per the germline V gene, CDR1 is SGHVS and CDR2 is FQNEAQ. Trimming left V 5 bases short and J 9 bases short, with 14 bases between.

The CDR3 sequence: CASSEVFPPYEQYF. The DNA for the CDR3 is TGTGCCAGCAGTGAAGTATTTCCGCCCTACGAGCAGTACTTC. The genes are TRBV6-1 and TRBJ2-7; D remains unclear. The germline gives CDR1 MNHNS, CDR2 SASEGT. The V end lost 1 base, the J end lost 2 bases, and 9 bases lay between the germline ends. This CDR3 region has 14 residues.

This chain connects TRBV7-9 to TRBJ2-3; D is possibly TRBD1 or TRBD2 (5 bases each). There are 13 residues in the CDR3. V lost 0 bases, J lost 9 bases, and 10 bases lay in between. Germline lookup yields CDR1 SEHNR and CDR2 FQNEAQ (reference sequence). CDR3 loop: CASSLALGETQYF. The DNA for the CDR3 is TGTGCCAGCAGCTTAGCTTTGGGGGAAACGCAGTATTTT.

V and J are TRBV18 and TRBJ1-3, with D tentatively TRBD1 (6 bases). In germline, CDR1 is KGHSH, CDR2 LQKENI. Trimming removed 4 bases from V and 0 bases from J, with 10 bases in between. This CDR3 spans 15 amino acids. The chain's CDR3 is CASSRDIVSGNTIYF. The CDR3 nucleotides are TGTGCCAGCTCACGGGACATAGTCTCTGGAAACACCATATATTTT. Full variable domain (remainder filled in from reference TRBV18 and TRBJ1-3): NAGVMQNPRHLVRRRGQEARLRCSPMKGHSHVYWYRQLPEEGLKFMVYLQKENIIDESGMPKERFSAEFPKEGPSILRIQQVVRGDSAAYFCASSRDIVSGNTIYFGEGSWLTVV.

This clone turned up a few times. The CDR3 reads CASSRDRGIPGEQYF. CDR3 sequence (DNA): TGTGCCAGCTCACGGGACAGGGGGATCCCCGGCGAGCAGTACTTC. The rearrangement uses TRBV18 and TRBJ2-7; 11 bases agree with TRBD1. The CDR3 has 15 residues. V lost 4 bases, J lost 6 bases, and 8 bases stayed unmatched. Germline values: CDR1 KGHSH, CDR2 LQKENI.

The chain combines TRBV5-1 with TRBJ2-3, with unresolved D. V was cut by 1 base and J by 0 bases, with 3 bases left in between. The CDR3 covers 13 residues. Germline CDR1 and CDR2: SGHRS and YFSETQ. The CDR3 bases are TGCGCCAGCAGCTTGAAGAGCACAGATACGCAGTATTTT. As protein: CASSLKSTDTQYF.